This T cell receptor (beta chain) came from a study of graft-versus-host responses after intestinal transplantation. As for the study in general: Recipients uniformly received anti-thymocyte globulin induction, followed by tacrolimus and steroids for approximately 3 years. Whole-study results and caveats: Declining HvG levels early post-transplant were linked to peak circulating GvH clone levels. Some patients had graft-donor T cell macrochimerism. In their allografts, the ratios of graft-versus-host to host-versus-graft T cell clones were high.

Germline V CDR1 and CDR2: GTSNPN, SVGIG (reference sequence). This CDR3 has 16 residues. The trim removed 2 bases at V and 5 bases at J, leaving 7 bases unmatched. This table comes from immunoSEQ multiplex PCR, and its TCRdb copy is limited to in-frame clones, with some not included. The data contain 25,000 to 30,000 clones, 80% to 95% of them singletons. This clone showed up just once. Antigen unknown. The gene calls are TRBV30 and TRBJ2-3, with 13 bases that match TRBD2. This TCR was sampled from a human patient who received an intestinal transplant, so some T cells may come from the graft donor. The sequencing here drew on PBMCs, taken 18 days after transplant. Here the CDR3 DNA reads TGTGCCTGGAGTTACGGAAGACTAGCGGGGGGAGATACGCAGTATTTT. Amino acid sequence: CAWSYGRLAGGDTQYF.